Presented here are 15 T cell receptor beta chains from one specimen sequenced in a study of neurological immune-mediated disorders. One entry per CDR3 protein, called by TCRdb with MiXCR from the 5' RACE reads. The sample includes about 21,000 distinct CDR3 sequences, about 18% seen only once; the top ten take 7.5%. The sequenced material came from CD8+ T cells from blood. The receptors stem from a woman younger than 30 with multiple sclerosis.

This clonotype has ten or more counts. V usage is TRBV5-4 and J usage is TRBJ2-5, with 9 bases that match TRBD2. Germline CDR1 SGHNT, CDR2 YYREEE (reference sequence). The V and J ends lost 1 base and 5 bases, in that order; junction bases with no gene match: 15. This CDR3 comprises 18 residues. The CDR3 bases are TGTGCCAGCAGCTTGTCCCTGGAGCGGGGGGTAGAATTGGAGACCCAGTACTTC. It codes for CASSLSLERGVELETQYF.

The J gene is TRBJ1-4, the V gene TRBV5-1; D ambiguous. This CDR3 contains 14 residues. V shed 2 bases and J shed 2 bases, with 7 bases lying between them. Germline loops: CDR1 SGHRS, CDR2 YFSETQ. This CDR3 is CASSFTSTNEKLFF. CDR3 sequence (DNA): TGCGCCAGCAGCTTTACCTCGACTAATGAAAAACTGTTTTTT.

This clonotype was counted many times. The chain has TRBV4-3 and TRBJ1-1, with D hard to call. V was trimmed by 4 bases and J by 1 base, leaving 13 bases between them. This CDR3 has 15 residues. Germline V gives CDR1 LGHNA, CDR2 YSLEER. The CDR3 DNA reads as TGCGCCAGCAGCCCGATCTCGGCCCCGAACACTGAAGCTTTCTTT. Translation: CASSPISAPNTEAFF.

This chain connects TRBV18 to TRBJ1-1, with D possibly TRBD1 on 6 matching bases. CDR3 length equals 14 residues. In germline, CDR1 is KGHSH, CDR2 LQKENI. V lost 2 bases, J lost 2 bases, and 9 bases lay in between. CDR3 residues: CASSPGTRNTEAFF. The CDR3, as DNA: TGTGCCAGCTCACCAGGGACAAGAAACACTGAAGCTTTCTTT.

Concerning this clonotype itself: A junction boundary mismatches the germline segment, possibly from a read error. The chain couples TRBV13 to TRBJ2-1, with 9 bases fitting TRBD1. Looked up from germline, CDR1 is PRHDT and CDR2 is FYEKMQ (reference sequence). CDR3 length: 16 amino acids. The CDR3 DNA sequence: TGTGCCAGCAGCCCTGGACAGGGGCCGTCATACAATGAGCTGTTCTTC. Protein product: CASSPGQGPSYNELFF.

This clonotype was observed at least ten times. This rearrangement joins TRBV7-6 to TRBJ1-3; 7 bases map to TRBD1. This CDR3 comprises 15 residues. Germline assignment: CDR1 SGHVS and CDR2 FNYEAQ. Unmatched junction bases numbered 4, after V lost 5 bases and J lost 0 bases. CDR3 bases: TGTGCCAGCAGCCCGGGACAGAGCTCTGGAAACACCATATATTTT. It specifies CASSPGQSSGNTIYF.

This clonotype was detected ten times or more. The V gene is TRBV21-1, the J gene TRBJ2-2; TRBD2 reflects the table's D call only, with no check against the DNA. TRBV21-1 constitutes a pseudogene. The CDR3 totals 15 residues. The CDR3 protein is CASNWDSTNTGELFF. CDR3 bases: TGTGCCAGCAACTGGGACTCTACGAACACCGGGGAGCTGTTTTTT.

In its sample, this clonotype was seen many times. V and J are TRBV2 and TRBJ1-6, with D possibly TRBD1 on 5 matching bases. Germline CDR1 reads SNHLY; CDR2 reads FYNNEI. V lost 7 bases and J 5 bases, leaving 12 bases between the germline ends. The CDR3 has 14 residues. CDR3 coding DNA: TGTGCCAGCATGAACTTAGGGGATAATTCACCCCTCCACTTT. As protein: CASMNLGDNSPLHF.

This clonotype was detected many times. V and J are TRBV3-1 and TRBJ1-2; TRBD1 matches 7 bases. The CDR3 runs to 15 residues. Germline CDR1 is LGHDT and CDR2 is YNNKEL (reference sequence). After removal of 0 bases from V and 2 bases from J, the junction contained 3 bases not matched to a gene. DNA for the CDR3: TGTGCCAGCAGCCAAGAGACAGGGACCAACTATGGCTACACCTTC. Translating gives CASSQETGTNYGYTF.

The table lists this clonotype with many counts. This rearrangement joins TRBV7-2 to TRBJ2-7; 8 positions agree with TRBD2. The CDR3 spans 13 residues. From germline, CDR1 is SGHTA and CDR2 FQGNSA. Trimming cost V 4 bases and J 7 bases; bases outside gene matches: 6. CDR3 coding DNA: TGTGCCAGCAGCTGGACCACTAGCGGAGAGCAGTACGTC. Its protein product is CASSWTTSGEQYV.

This clonotype has at least ten counts. V gene TRBV3-1 combines with J gene TRBJ2-7, with D perhaps TRBD1 (8 bases). Germline loops: CDR1 LGHDT, CDR2 YNNKEL (reference sequence). Between the trimmed V and J ends, which lost 2 bases and 2 bases, there was a span of 16 bases. CDR3 length: 16 residues. The CDR3 spells CASSQRGGQVPYEQYF. Here the CDR3 DNA reads TGTGCCAGCAGCCAAAGGGGGGGACAGGTCCCCTACGAGCAGTACTTC.

The rearrangement uses TRBV2 and TRBJ2-7, with D possibly matching TRBD2 (5 bases). This CDR3 contains 16 residues. Looked up from germline, CDR1 is SNHLY and CDR2 is FYNNEI. The ends were cut back, 3 bases at V and 4 bases at J, with 19 bases in the middle. The DNA of the CDR3 is TGTGCCAGCAGTGACTTACGGGAAGTGGGGTTTTACGAGCAGTACTTC. As protein: CASSDLREVGFYEQYF. Supplemented by reference TRBV2 and TRBJ2-7, the full variable domain reads EPEVTQTPSHQVTQMGQEVILRCVPISNHLYFYWYRQILGQKVEFLVSFYNNEISEKSEIFDDQFSVERPDGSNFTLKIRSTKLEDSAMYFCASSDLREVGFYEQYFGPGTRLTVT.

In its sample, this clonotype was seen many times. The chain is built from TRBV29-1 and TRBJ2-7; unclear D gene. The germline V gene encodes CDR1 SQVTM and CDR2 ANQGSEA. V lost 0 bases and J lost 4, with 7 bases in between. CDR3 length: 12 residues. The CDR3 reads CSVEDLGYEQYF. CDR3 in DNA: TGCAGCGTTGAAGATCTAGGGTACGAGCAGTACTTC.

This clonotype came up many times. The chain couples TRBV20-1 to TRBJ2-5, with 8 bases matching TRBD1. The CDR3 extends over 14 amino acids. Germline lookup yields CDR1 DFQATT and CDR2 SNEGSKA (reference sequence). J lost 2 bases, V lost 4 bases, and 6 bases had no gene match. The CDR3 DNA follows: TGCAGTGCTATTCCGGGACAGGCTCAAGAGACCCAGTACTTC. Protein product: CSAIPGQAQETQYF.

This clonotype was detected ten times or more. DNA for the CDR3: TGTGCCAGCAGCAACCTGAACCCCCCGCAGTATTTT. Its translation: CASSNLNPPQYF. This chain links TRBV27 with TRBJ2-3; the D is unclear. V dropped 6 bases and J dropped 10 bases, with 14 bases sitting between them. The germline CDR1 and CDR2 sequences are MNHEY and SMNVEV (reference sequence). This CDR3 has 12 residues.